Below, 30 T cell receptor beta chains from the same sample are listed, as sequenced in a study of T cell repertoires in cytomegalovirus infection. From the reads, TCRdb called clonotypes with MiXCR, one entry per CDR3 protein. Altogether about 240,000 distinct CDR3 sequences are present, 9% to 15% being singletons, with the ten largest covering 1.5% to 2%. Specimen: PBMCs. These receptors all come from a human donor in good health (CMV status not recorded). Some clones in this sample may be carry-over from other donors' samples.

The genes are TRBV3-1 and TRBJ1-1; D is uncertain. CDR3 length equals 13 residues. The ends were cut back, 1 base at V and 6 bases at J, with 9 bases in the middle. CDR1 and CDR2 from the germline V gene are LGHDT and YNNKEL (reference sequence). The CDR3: CASSQGGVAEAFF. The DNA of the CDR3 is TGTGCCAGCAGCCAAGGCGGGGTCGCTGAAGCTTTCTTT. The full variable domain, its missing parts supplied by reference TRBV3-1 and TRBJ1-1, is DTAVSQTPKYLVTQMGNDKSIKCEQNLGHDTMYWYKQDSKKFLKIMFSYNNKELIINETVPNRFSPKSPDKAHLNLHINSLELGDSAVYFCASSQGGVAEAFFGQGTRLTVV.

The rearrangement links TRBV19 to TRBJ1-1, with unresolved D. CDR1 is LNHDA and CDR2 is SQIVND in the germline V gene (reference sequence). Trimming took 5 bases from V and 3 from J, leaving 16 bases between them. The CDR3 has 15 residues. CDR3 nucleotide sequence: TGTGCCAGTAGTTCACCCGGTTCTCCCGACACTGAAGCTTTCTTT. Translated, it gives CASSSPGSPDTEAFF. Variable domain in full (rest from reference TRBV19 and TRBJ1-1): DGGITQSPKYLFRKEGQNVTLSCEQNLNHDAMYWYRQDPGQGLRLIYYSQIVNDFQKGDIAEGYSVSREKKESFPLTVTSAQKNPTAFYLCASSSPGSPDTEAFFGQGTRLTVV.

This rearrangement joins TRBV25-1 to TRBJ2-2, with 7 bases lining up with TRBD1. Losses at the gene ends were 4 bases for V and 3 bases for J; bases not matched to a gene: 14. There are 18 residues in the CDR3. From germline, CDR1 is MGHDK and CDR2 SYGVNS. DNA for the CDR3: TGTGCCAGCAGTGCAGCCCCGGGACAGTCTTCGGACACCGGGGAGCTGTTTTTT. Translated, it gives CASSAAPGQSSDTGELFF.

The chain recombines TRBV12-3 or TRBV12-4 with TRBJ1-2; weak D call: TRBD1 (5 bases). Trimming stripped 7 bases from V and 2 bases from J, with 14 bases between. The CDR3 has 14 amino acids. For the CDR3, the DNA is TGTGCCAGCAAAGGGGTTGACGGGAACTATGGCTACACCTTC. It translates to CASKGVDGNYGYTF.

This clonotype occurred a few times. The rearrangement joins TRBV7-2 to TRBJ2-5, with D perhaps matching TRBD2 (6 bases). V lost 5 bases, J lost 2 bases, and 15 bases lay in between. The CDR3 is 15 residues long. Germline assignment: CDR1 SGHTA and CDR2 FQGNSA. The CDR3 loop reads CASSPAGLPQETQYF. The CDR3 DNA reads TGTGCCAGCAGCCCGGCGGGACTTCCACAAGAGACCCAGTACTTC.

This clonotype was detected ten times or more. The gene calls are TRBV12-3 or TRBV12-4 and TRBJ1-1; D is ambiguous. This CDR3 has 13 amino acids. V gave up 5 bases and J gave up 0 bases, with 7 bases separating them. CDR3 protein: CASSKGVNTEAFF. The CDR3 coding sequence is TGTGCCAGCAGTAAAGGTGTGAACACTGAAGCTTTCTTT.

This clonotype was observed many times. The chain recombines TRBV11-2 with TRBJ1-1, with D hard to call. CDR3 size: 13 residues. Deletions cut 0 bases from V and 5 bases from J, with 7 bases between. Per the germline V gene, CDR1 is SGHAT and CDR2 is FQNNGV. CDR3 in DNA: TGTGCCAGCAGCTTAGAAATGAGTACTGAAGCTTTCTTT. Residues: CASSLEMSTEAFF.

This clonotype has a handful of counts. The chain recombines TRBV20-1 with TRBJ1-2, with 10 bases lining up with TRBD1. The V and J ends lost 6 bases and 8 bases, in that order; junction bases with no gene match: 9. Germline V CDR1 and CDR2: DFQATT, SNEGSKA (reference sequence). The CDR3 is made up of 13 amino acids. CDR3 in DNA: TGCAGTGCCCCGGGACAGGGGCGCGCGGGCTACACCTTC. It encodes CSAPGQGRAGYTF.

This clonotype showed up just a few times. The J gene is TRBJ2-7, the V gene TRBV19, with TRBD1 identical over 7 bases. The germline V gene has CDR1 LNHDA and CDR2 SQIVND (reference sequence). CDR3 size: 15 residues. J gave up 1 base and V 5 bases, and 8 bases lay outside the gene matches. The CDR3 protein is CASSQRQGSSYEQYF. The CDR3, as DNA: TGTGCCAGTAGTCAAAGACAGGGCTCATCCTACGAGCAGTACTTC.

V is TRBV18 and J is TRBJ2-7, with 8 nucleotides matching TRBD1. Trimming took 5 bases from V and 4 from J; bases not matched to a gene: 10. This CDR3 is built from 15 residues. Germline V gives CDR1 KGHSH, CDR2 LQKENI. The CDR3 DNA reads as TGTGCCAGCTCATACCAACAGGGGGATAATTACGAGCAGTACTTC. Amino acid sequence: CASSYQQGDNYEQYF.

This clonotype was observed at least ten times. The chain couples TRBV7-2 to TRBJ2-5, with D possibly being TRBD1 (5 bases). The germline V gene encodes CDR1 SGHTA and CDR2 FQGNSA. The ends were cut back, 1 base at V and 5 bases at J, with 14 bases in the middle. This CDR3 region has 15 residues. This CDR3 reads CASSLEAGHGETQYF. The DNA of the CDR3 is TGTGCCAGCAGCTTAGAGGCAGGGCATGGGGAGACCCAGTACTTC. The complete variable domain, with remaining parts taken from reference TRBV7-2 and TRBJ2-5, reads GAGVSQSPSNKVTEKGKDVELRCDPISGHTALYWYRQSLGQGLEFLIYFQGNSAPDKSGLPSDRFSAERTGGSVSTLTIQRTQQEDSAVYLCASSLEAGHGETQYFGPGTRLLVL.

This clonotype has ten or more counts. CDR3 residues: CASSYLRANVLTF. CDR3 sequence (DNA): TGTGCCAGCAGCTACTTAAGGGCCAACGTCCTGACTTTC. The chain uses TRBV7-2 and TRBJ2-6; no clear D gene. Germline assignment: CDR1 SGHTA and CDR2 FQGNSA. V lost 4 bases and J lost 5, with 6 bases in between. This CDR3 contains 13 residues.

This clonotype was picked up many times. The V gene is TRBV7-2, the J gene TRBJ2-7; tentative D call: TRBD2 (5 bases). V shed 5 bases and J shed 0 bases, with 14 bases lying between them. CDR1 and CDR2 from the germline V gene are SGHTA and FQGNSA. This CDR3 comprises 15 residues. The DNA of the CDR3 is TGTGCCAGCAGCAAGCGTAGCGCCACCTCCTACGAGCAGTACTTC. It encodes CASSKRSATSYEQYF.

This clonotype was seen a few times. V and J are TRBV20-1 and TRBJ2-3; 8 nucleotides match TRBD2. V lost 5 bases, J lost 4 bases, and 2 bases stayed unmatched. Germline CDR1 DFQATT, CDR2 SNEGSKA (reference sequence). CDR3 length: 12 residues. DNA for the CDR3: TGCAGTGCTCCGACTAGCGCAGATACGCAGTATTTT. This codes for CSAPTSADTQYF.

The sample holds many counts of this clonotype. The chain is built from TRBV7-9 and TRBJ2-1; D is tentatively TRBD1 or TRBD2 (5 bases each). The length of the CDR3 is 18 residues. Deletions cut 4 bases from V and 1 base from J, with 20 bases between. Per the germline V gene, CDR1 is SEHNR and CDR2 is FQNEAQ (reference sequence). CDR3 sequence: CASSSSGRGGLSYNEQFF. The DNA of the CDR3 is TGTGCCAGCAGCTCCTCGGGAAGGGGCGGGTTGTCCTACAATGAGCAGTTCTTC.

DNA for the CDR3: TGCGCCAGCAGCCAAGGGCGCTTCTCTGGAAACACCATATATTTT. Translated, it gives CASSQGRFSGNTIYF. The gene calls are TRBV4-1 and TRBJ1-3, with unresolved D. Trimming shortened V by 1 base and J by 0 bases, and 7 bases separated the two germline ends. This CDR3 is built from 15 residues. The germline gives CDR1 MGHRA, CDR2 YSYEKL.

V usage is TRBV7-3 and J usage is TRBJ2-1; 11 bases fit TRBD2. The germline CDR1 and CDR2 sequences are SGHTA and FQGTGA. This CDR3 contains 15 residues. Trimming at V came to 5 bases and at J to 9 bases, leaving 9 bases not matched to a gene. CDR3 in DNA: TGTGCCAGCAGCGCATATAGCGGGGGGGGGGCTGAGCAGTTCTTC. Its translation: CASSAYSGGGAEQFF.

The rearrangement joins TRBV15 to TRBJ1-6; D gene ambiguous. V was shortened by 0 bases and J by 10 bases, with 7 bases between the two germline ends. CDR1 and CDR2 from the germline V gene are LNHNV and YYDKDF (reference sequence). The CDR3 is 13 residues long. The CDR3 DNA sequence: TGTGCCACCAGCAGAGACCATGGCTCACCCCTCCACTTT. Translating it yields CATSRDHGSPLHF.

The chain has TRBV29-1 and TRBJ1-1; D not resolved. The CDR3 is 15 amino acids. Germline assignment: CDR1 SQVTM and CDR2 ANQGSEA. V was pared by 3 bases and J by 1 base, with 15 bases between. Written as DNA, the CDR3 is TGCAGCGTTGAGGTACCTAAGGAGGCGAACACTGAAGCTTTCTTT. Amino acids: CSVEVPKEANTEAFF.

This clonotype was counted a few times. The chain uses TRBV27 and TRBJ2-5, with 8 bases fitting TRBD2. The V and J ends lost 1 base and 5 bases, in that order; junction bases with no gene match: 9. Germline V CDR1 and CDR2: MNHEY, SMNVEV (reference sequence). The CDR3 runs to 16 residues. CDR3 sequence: CASSLFAGGAPETQYF. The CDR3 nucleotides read TGTGCCAGCAGTTTATTTGCCGGGGGGGCCCCGGAGACCCAGTACTTC.

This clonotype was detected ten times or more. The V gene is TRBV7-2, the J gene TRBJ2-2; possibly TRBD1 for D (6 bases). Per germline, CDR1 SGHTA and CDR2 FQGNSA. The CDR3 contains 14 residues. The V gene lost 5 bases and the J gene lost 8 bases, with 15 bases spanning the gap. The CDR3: CASSPDRRGGELFF. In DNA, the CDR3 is TGTGCCAGCAGCCCGGACAGACGAGGGGGGGAGCTGTTTTTT.

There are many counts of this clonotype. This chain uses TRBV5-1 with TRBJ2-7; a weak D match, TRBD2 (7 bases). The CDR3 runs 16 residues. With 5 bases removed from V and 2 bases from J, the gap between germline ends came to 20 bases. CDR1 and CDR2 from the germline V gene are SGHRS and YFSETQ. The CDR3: CASSSVGGRFPYEQYF. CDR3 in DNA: TGCGCCAGCAGTTCGGTCGGGGGGCGATTTCCCTACGAGCAGTACTTC. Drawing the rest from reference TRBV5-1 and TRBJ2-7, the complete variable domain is KAGVTQTPRYLIKTRGQQVTLSCSPISGHRSVSWYQQTPGQGLQFLFEYFSETQRNKGNFPGRFSGRQFSNSRSEMNVSTLELGDSALYLCASSSVGGRFPYEQYFGPGTRLTVT.

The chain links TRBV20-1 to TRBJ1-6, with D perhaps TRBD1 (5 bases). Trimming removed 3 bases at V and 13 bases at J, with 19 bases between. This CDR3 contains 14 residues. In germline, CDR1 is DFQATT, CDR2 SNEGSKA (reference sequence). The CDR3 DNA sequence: TGCAGTGCTAGGGGATCAGGGTCTAAAGGGCCCCTCCACTTT. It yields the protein CSARGSGSKGPLHF.

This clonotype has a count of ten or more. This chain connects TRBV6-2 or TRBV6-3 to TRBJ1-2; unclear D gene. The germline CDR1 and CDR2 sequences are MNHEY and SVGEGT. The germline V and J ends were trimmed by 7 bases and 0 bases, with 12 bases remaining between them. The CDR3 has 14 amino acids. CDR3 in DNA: TGTGCCAGCATAAGGACGGAAGCTAACTATGGCTACACCTTC. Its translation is CASIRTEANYGYTF.

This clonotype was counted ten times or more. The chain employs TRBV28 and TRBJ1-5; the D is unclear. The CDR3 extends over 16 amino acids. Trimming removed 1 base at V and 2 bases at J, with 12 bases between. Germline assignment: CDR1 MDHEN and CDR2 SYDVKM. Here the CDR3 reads CASSLLSRLGNQPQHF. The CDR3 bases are TGTGCCAGCAGTTTATTGTCTCGCCTAGGCAATCAGCCCCAGCATTTT.

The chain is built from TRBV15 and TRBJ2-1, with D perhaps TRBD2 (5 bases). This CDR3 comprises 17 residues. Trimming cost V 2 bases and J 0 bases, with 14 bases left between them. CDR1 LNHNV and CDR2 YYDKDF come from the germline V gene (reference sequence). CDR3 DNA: TGTGCCACCAGCAGAAAGGTCCCTGCGGGCTCCTACAATGAGCAGTTCTTC. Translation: CATSRKVPAGSYNEQFF.

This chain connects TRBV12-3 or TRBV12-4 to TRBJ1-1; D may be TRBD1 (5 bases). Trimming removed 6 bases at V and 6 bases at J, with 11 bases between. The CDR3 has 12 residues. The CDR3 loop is CASRGTGAEAFF. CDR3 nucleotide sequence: TGTGCCAGCAGGGGGACGGGGGCTGAAGCTTTCTTT.

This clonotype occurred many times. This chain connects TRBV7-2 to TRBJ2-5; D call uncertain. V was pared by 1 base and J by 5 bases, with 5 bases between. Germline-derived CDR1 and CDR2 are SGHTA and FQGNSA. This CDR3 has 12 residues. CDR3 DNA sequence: TGTGCCAGCAGCTTAGTCTGGGAGACCCAGTACTTC. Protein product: CASSLVWETQYF.

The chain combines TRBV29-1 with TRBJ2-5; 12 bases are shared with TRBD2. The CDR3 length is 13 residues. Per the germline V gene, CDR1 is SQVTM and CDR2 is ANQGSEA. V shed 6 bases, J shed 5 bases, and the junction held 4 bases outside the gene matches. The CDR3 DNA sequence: TGCAGCGTGGCCGGGACTAGCGGGGAGACCCAGTACTTC. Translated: CSVAGTSGETQYF.

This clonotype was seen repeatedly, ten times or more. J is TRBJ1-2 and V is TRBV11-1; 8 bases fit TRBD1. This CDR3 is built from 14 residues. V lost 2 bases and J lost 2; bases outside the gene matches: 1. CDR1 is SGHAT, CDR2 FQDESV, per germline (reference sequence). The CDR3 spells CASSLNRGNYGYTF. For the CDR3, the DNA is TGTGCCAGCAGCTTAAACAGGGGGAACTATGGCTACACCTTC.